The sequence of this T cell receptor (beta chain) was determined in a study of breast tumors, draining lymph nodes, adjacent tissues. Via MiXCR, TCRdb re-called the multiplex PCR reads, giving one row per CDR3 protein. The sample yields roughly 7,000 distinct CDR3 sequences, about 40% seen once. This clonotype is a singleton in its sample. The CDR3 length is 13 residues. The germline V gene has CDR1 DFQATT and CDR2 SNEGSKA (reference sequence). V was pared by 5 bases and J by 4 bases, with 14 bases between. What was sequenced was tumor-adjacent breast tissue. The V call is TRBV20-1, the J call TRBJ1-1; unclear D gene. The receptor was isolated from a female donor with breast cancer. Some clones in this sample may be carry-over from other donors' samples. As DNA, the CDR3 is TGCAGTGCTCCTCTTCAGGCGTGCACTGAAGCTTTCTTT. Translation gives CSAPLQACTEAFF.